The next 20 T cell receptor beta chains were all read from a single sample in a study of cytomegalovirus exposure and HLA in healthy donors. A multiplex PCR was run with 60 Vbeta primers and 13 Jbeta primers. TCRdb keeps only in-frame clones here, not all; method: immunoSEQ multiplex PCR. Here the sample spans about 84,000 clones, 55% to 70% being singletons. The specimen was PBMCs. The receptors were sampled from a woman in her forties in good health and CMV-seropositive.

V and J are TRBV18 and TRBJ1-2; D is possibly TRBD1 (5 bases). Germline assignment: CDR1 KGHSH and CDR2 LQKENI. Trimming left V 2 bases short and J 6 bases short, with 19 bases between. The CDR3 is 16 residues long. This CDR3 reads CASSPVVAGNLDGYTF. DNA for the CDR3: TGTGCCAGCTCACCAGTAGTGGCAGGGAATTTGGATGGCTACACCTTC. Full variable domain (remainder filled in from reference TRBV18 and TRBJ1-2): NAGVMQNPRHLVRRRGQEARLRCSPMKGHSHVYWYRQLPEEGLKFMVYLQKENIIDESGMPKERFSAEFPKEGPSILRIQQVVRGDSAAYFCASSPVVAGNLDGYTFGSGTRLTVV.

The chain couples TRBV9 to TRBJ2-1; 7 bases map to TRBD1. The CDR3 has 15 amino acids. V shed 2 bases and J 1 base; nucleotides not matched to a gene: 3. The V gene's germline CDR1 is SGDLS and CDR2 YYNGEE. CDR3 amino acids: CASSVTGSSYNEQFF. The CDR3 DNA follows: TGTGCCAGCAGCGTGACAGGGAGTTCCTACAATGAGCAGTTCTTC.

The V call is TRBV19, the J call TRBJ2-5, with TRBD2 as a possible D gene (6 bases). The V gene's germline CDR1 is LNHDA and CDR2 SQIVND (reference sequence). Trimming pared 5 bases from V and 4 bases from J, leaving 11 bases between. The CDR3 spans 13 residues. The CDR3 nucleotides read TGTGCCAGTAGTGGGAGGCTGGGAGAGACCCAGTACTTC. Residues: CASSGRLGETQYF.

This chain links TRBV19 with TRBJ2-2; no firm D call. The CDR3 length is 15 residues. Trimming pared 3 bases from V and 6 bases from J, leaving 14 bases between. Germline CDR1 reads LNHDA; CDR2 reads SQIVND (reference sequence). The DNA for the CDR3 is TGTGCCAGTAGTATCTACAGCACATACGCCGGGGAGCTGTTTTTT. Translating gives CASSIYSTYAGELFF.

This clone was recorded a few times. The chain uses TRBV19 and TRBJ2-2, with no clear D. The CDR3 contains 14 residues. The V end was cut by 3 bases, the J end by 4 bases, with 9 bases between. Germline V gene data show CDR1 as LNHDA and CDR2 as SQIVND (reference sequence). CDR3 sequence: CASSMSQSTGELFF. For the CDR3, the DNA is TGTGCCAGTAGTATGTCGCAGTCCACCGGGGAGCTGTTTTTT.

The V call is TRBV11-2, the J call TRBJ2-5; 7 bases are shared with TRBD2. CDR1 and CDR2 (germline): SGHAT, FQNNGV. The CDR3 contains 16 residues. J gave up 2 bases and V 4 bases, and 10 bases lay outside the gene matches. CDR3 amino acids: CASSSWGGRTQETQYF. In nucleotides, the CDR3 is TGTGCCAGCAGCTCCTGGGGAGGGCGGACTCAAGAGACCCAGTACTTC. The whole variable domain, remainder taken from reference TRBV11-2 and TRBJ2-5, is EAGVAQSPRYKIIEKRQSVAFWCNPISGHATLYWYQQILGQGPKLLIQFQNNGVVDDSQLPKDRFSAERLKGVDSTLKIQPAKLEDSAVYLCASSSWGGRTQETQYFGPGTRLLVL.

V and J are TRBV18 and TRBJ2-7; 9 positions match TRBD1. The CDR3 spans 15 residues. J gave up 4 bases and V 4 bases, and 8 bases lay outside the gene matches. Per germline, CDR1 KGHSH and CDR2 LQKENI. CDR3 bases: TGTGCCAGCTCACTGGGACAGGGTGAGGGGTACGAGCAGTACTTC. Translation: CASSLGQGEGYEQYF.

The chain carries TRBV28 and TRBJ2-3, with TRBD2 identical over 12 bases. The CDR3 runs to 16 residues. Trimming took 6 bases from V and 4 from J; bases not matched to a gene: 8. Per germline, CDR1 MDHEN and CDR2 SYDVKM. CDR3 sequence reads: CASSETSGRSADTQYF. The CDR3 bases are TGTGCCAGCAGCGAGACTAGCGGGAGATCGGCAGATACGCAGTATTTT.

This chain connects TRBV11-2 to TRBJ2-7; 7 nucleotides match TRBD2. CDR1 and CDR2 (germline): SGHAT, FQNNGV. The V gene end was trimmed by 5 bases and the J gene end by 6 bases; junction bases not matched to a gene: 10. The CDR3 extends over 14 amino acids. The CDR3: CASSPPSGTAEQYF. As DNA, the CDR3 is TGTGCCAGCAGCCCCCCCAGCGGGACGGCCGAGCAGTACTTC.

This clone was seen more than once but under ten times. The chain couples TRBV6-1 to TRBJ2-7; TRBD1 aligns across 12 bases. The germline CDR1 and CDR2 sequences are MNHNS and SASEGT. This CDR3 is 16 amino acids long. Germline trimming cut 0 bases from V and 4 bases from J; bases unmatched to any gene: 4. CDR3 residues: CASSEAGQGAGYEQYF. The CDR3 nucleotides read TGTGCCAGCAGTGAAGCGGGACAGGGGGCGGGTTACGAGCAGTACTTC.

The chain uses TRBV7-2 and TRBJ1-1, with D uncertain. Between the trimmed V and J ends, which lost 7 bases and 0 bases, there was a span of 12 bases. The CDR3 loop spans 14 amino acids. Germline V lookup: CDR1 SGHTA, CDR2 FQGNSA. CDR3 sequence reads: CASTRARMNTEAFF. The DNA of the CDR3 is TGTGCCAGCACCAGAGCCAGGATGAACACTGAAGCTTTCTTT.

This chain uses TRBV21-1 with TRBJ2-4; TRBD1, the D gene given by the table, was not confirmed from the DNA. TRBV21-1 is tagged as a pseudogene. This CDR3 comprises 16 residues. The CDR3 sequence is CASSRYRRRAKNIQYF. Here the CDR3 DNA reads TGTGCCAGCAGCCGTTACAGGCGTCGGGCCAAAAACATTCAGTACTTC.

The chain recombines TRBV11-2 with TRBJ1-4, with D tentatively TRBD1 (5 bases). Trimming cost V 5 bases and J 0 bases, with 13 bases left between them. The CDR3 covers 16 residues. Germline CDR1 and CDR2: SGHAT and FQNNGV. CDR3 bases: TGTGCCAGCAGCCCAGGACACCTTGCAACTAATGAAAAACTGTTTTTT. Protein product: CASSPGHLATNEKLFF.

V and J are TRBV5-1 and TRBJ2-3; tentative D call: TRBD1 (5 bases). This CDR3 comprises 15 residues. V gave up 3 bases and J gave up 0 bases, with 11 bases separating them. The germline V gene encodes CDR1 SGHRS and CDR2 YFSETQ. The CDR3 loop reads CASSSTGSSTDTQYF. The CDR3, as DNA: TGCGCCAGCAGCTCCACAGGTTCTAGCACAGATACGCAGTATTTT.

J is TRBJ2-1 and V is TRBV27; 8 bases align to TRBD1. The CDR3 contains 16 residues. Germline CDR1 MNHEY, CDR2 SMNVEV (reference sequence). Trimming at V came to 6 bases and at J to 4 bases, leaving 11 bases not matched to a gene. The CDR3 DNA follows: TGTGCCAGCAGCCTATCCCCGGGACAGGCTTACAATGAGCAGTTCTTC. Protein: CASSLSPGQAYNEQFF.

This clone appeared a few times. This chain uses TRBV2 with TRBJ2-7; no clear D. This CDR3 spans 14 amino acids. Trimming left V 5 bases short and J 5 bases short, with 16 bases between. The germline V gene encodes CDR1 SNHLY and CDR2 FYNNEI. Written as DNA, the CDR3 is TGTGCCAGCAGTTCGGCGGCAGATTACCACGAGCAGTACTTC. Protein: CASSSAADYHEQYF. Full variable domain (rest looked up from reference TRBV2 and TRBJ2-7): EPEVTQTPSHQVTQMGQEVILRCVPISNHLYFYWYRQILGQKVEFLVSFYNNEISEKSEIFDDQFSVERPDGSNFTLKIRSTKLEDSAMYFCASSSAADYHEQYFGPGTRLTVT.

Written as DNA, the CDR3 is TGTGCCAGCAGCACAGGGCCGAGGGAACTGTTTTTT. It translates to CASSTGPRELFF. The genes are TRBV13 and TRBJ1-4; a weak D match, TRBD1 (6 bases). CDR3 length: 12 residues. The germline V gene has CDR1 PRHDT and CDR2 FYEKMQ (reference sequence). Trimming removed 5 bases from V and 12 bases from J, with 13 bases in between.

The chain is built from TRBV2 and TRBJ2-3; D is perhaps TRBD1 (5 bases). The CDR3 has 14 amino acids. Germline V gives CDR1 SNHLY, CDR2 FYNNEI. With 8 bases removed from V and 0 bases from J, the gap between germline ends came to 12 bases. The CDR3 region has the DNA TGTGCCAGCGTCAGGGTGCAAAGCACAGATACGCAGTATTTT. It codes for CASVRVQSTDTQYF.

Here the CDR3 reads CASSPGLAGILSSYEQYF. Here the CDR3 DNA reads TGCGCCAGCAGTCCCGGACTAGCGGGAATTCTCAGCTCCTACGAGCAGTACTTC. This chain connects TRBV4-1 to TRBJ2-7; 12 bases line up with TRBD2. The junction had 12 bases not matched to a gene; V was cut back by 6 bases and J by 0 bases. Germline-derived CDR1 and CDR2 are MGHRA and YSYEKL. This CDR3 is 18 amino acids long.

The rearrangement links TRBV6-5 to TRBJ2-5; TRBD1 matches at 8 bases. The CDR3 has 15 amino acids. CDR1 is MNHEY, CDR2 SVGAGI, per germline. V shed 2 bases and J 2 bases; nucleotides not matched to a gene: 4. The CDR3 coding sequence is TGTGCCAGCAGTTACGGCAGGGGGCTTCAAGAGACCCAGTACTTC. This encodes CASSYGRGLQETQYF.